This passage covers 28 T cell receptor beta chains from one sample sequenced in a study of HIV-infected patients and healthy controls. cDNA was made from roughly 470 ng RNA using alpha and beta constant primers. Separate chain-specific third strand synthesis with multiplexing indices produced the alpha and beta libraries. TCRdb re-called the 5' RACE reads with MiXCR, one entry per CDR3 protein. The table records about 8,500 distinct CDR3 sequences, about 6% of them present only once. All unsorted peripheral T cells were captured because whole blood was used without fractionation. Sequencing was done on a sample of blood. All receptors derive from an adult in good health.

This clonotype came up many times. The rearrangement uses TRBV3-1 and TRBJ2-3, with no clear D. Trimming stripped 0 bases from V and 6 bases from J, with 7 bases between. CDR3 length: 13 amino acids. Germline CDR1 and CDR2: LGHDT and YNNKEL (reference sequence). Here the CDR3 DNA reads TGTGCCAGCAGCCAAGATGGTCCGGATACGCAGTATTTT. This encodes CASSQDGPDTQYF.

This clonotype was detected ten times or more. The chain carries TRBV4-3 and TRBJ2-1, with D tentatively TRBD2 (5 bases). V dropped 0 bases and J dropped 0 bases, with 15 bases sitting between them. The CDR3 sequence is 18 residues long. Germline assignment: CDR1 LGHNA and CDR2 YSLEER. CDR3 DNA sequence: TGCGCCAGCAGCCAAGATCCGGAGCGGAGGAGCTCCTACAATGAGCAGTTCTTC. Encoded protein: CASSQDPERRSSYNEQFF.

This clonotype was picked up many times. V is TRBV6-5 and J is TRBJ1-3; D may be TRBD1 (6 bases). The CDR3 length is 15 residues. The germline V and J ends were trimmed by 6 bases and 3 bases, with 15 bases remaining between them. Germline CDR1 MNHEY, CDR2 SVGAGI. The CDR3 DNA sequence: TGTGCCAGCAGCCAAACAGGGTTAGGTGGAAACACCATATATTTT. Protein sequence: CASSQTGLGGNTIYF.

The chain uses TRBV7-2 and TRBJ2-7; a weak D match, TRBD2 (6 bases). Trimming pared 3 bases from V and 0 bases from J, leaving 12 bases between. This CDR3 region has 15 residues. CDR1 and CDR2 from the germline V gene are SGHTA and FQGNSA. CDR3 DNA sequence: TGTGCCAGCAGCTTTTCGCCCGGGGGCTCCTACGAGCAGTACTTC. Protein sequence: CASSFSPGGSYEQYF. Drawing the rest from reference TRBV7-2 and TRBJ2-7, the complete variable domain is GAGVSQSPSNKVTEKGKDVELRCDPISGHTALYWYRQSLGQGLEFLIYFQGNSAPDKSGLPSDRFSAERTGGSVSTLTIQRTQQEDSAVYLCASSFSPGGSYEQYFGPGTRLTVT.

This clonotype is labeled medium-sized. This chain uses TRBV2 with TRBJ2-3; 9 bases are a match to TRBD1. Germline CDR1 reads SNHLY; CDR2 reads FYNNEI. J was trimmed by 4 bases and V by 5 bases; bases with no gene match: 7. There are 15 residues in the CDR3. The DNA for the CDR3 is TGTGCCAGCAGTACCCGGGACAGGGATGCAGATACGCAGTATTTT. The encoded protein is CASSTRDRDADTQYF. The whole variable domain, filled in from reference TRBV2 and TRBJ2-3, reads EPEVTQTPSHQVTQMGQEVILRCVPISNHLYFYWYRQILGQKVEFLVSFYNNEISEKSEIFDDQFSVERPDGSNFTLKIRSTKLEDSAMYFCASSTRDRDADTQYFGPGTRLTVL.

There are many counts of this clonotype. V is TRBV12-3 or TRBV12-4 and J is TRBJ1-2; no clear D. The CDR3 runs to 14 residues. V lost 8 bases to trimming and J lost 6 bases, with 19 bases between them. The CDR3 spells CASARRLYSDGYTF. Here the CDR3 DNA reads TGTGCCAGCGCCCGCCGACTTTACTCAGATGGCTACACCTTC.

By sample fraction, this clonotype is medium-sized. V usage is TRBV28 and J usage is TRBJ1-3, with TRBD1 matching 10 bases. CDR3 length equals 16 residues. In germline, CDR1 is MDHEN, CDR2 SYDVKM. Unmatched junction bases numbered 10, after V lost 4 bases and J lost 7 bases. CDR3 nucleotides: TGTGCCAGCAGTTCCCCCCTTTGGACAGGGGGTAACACCATATATTTT. This translates into CASSSPLWTGGNTIYF.

This clonotype counts as medium-sized. This chain uses TRBV19 with TRBJ1-2; no firm D call. Germline values: CDR1 LNHDA, CDR2 SQIVND (reference sequence). CDR3 size: 15 residues. The V end was cut by 0 bases, the J end by 4 bases, with 12 bases between. CDR3 residues: CASSIDLSRTYGYTF. As DNA, the CDR3 is TGTGCCAGTAGTATAGATCTATCCAGGACCTATGGCTACACCTTC.

In this sample, this clonotype is medium-sized. The chain carries TRBV5-1 and TRBJ2-3; D unclear. V was pared by 4 bases and J by 0 bases, with 6 bases between. The CDR3 length is 13 residues. CDR1 SGHRS and CDR2 YFSETQ come from the germline V gene. The CDR3: CASSTGSTDTQYF. CDR3 bases: TGCGCCAGCAGCACCGGTAGCACAGATACGCAGTATTTT.

This clonotype showed up many times. V is TRBV14 and J is TRBJ2-7; 7 bases agree with TRBD1. The V and J ends lost 4 bases and 2 bases, in that order; junction bases with no gene match: 8. The CDR3 has 15 amino acids. Germline V gene lookup returns CDR1 SGHDN and CDR2 FVKESK. This CDR3 reads CASSPWTGNPYEQYF. The CDR3 nucleotides read TGTGCCAGCAGCCCGTGGACAGGAAATCCCTACGAGCAGTACTTC.

The genes are TRBV28 and TRBJ2-7; D gene ambiguous. CDR1 and CDR2 from the germline V gene are MDHEN and SYDVKM. The length of the CDR3 is 11 residues. V lost 4 bases and J 3 bases, leaving 4 bases between the germline ends. CDR3 coding DNA: TGTGCCAGCAGTTCAGTCTACGAGCAGTACTTC. This codes for CASSSVYEQYF.

This clonotype was seen at least ten times. This chain connects TRBV25-1 to TRBJ1-6, with D possibly being TRBD1 (6 bases). The CDR3 covers 15 residues. Trimming removed 0 bases at V and 7 bases at J, with 10 bases between. The germline V gene encodes CDR1 MGHDK and CDR2 SYGVNS. The CDR3 protein is CASSEYRGRNSPLHF. The CDR3, as DNA: TGTGCCAGCAGTGAATATCGGGGGCGGAATTCACCCCTCCACTTT. The variable domain in full, with the rest retrieved from reference TRBV25-1 and TRBJ1-6, is EADIYQTPRYLVIGTGKKITLECSQTMGHDKMYWYQQDPGMELHLIHYSYGVNSTEKGDLSSESTVSRIRTEHFPLTLESARPSHTSQYLCASSEYRGRNSPLHFGNGTRLTVT.

This clonotype came up many times. The chain joins TRBV10-3 to TRBJ2-7; D is unresolved. Germline V gene lookup returns CDR1 ENHRY and CDR2 SYGVKD. The CDR3 covers 14 residues. V was trimmed by 2 bases and J by 0 bases, leaving 8 bases between them. The CDR3, as DNA: TGTGCCATCAGTGAGCGGACCCTCTCCTACGAGCAGTACTTC. As protein: CAISERTLSYEQYF.

At least ten counts were recorded for this clonotype. V gene TRBV19 combines with J gene TRBJ2-3; 9 bases are a match to TRBD2. This CDR3 is 18 amino acids long. CDR1 and CDR2 from the germline V gene are LNHDA and SQIVND (reference sequence). The J segment lost 3 bases and the V segment lost 2 bases, leaving 12 bases of the junction unmatched. CDR3: CASSISPMRGRETDTQYF. DNA of the CDR3: TGTGCCAGTAGTATATCCCCTATGCGCGGGAGGGAAACAGATACGCAGTATTTT.

This clonotype has a count of ten or more. The chain combines TRBV5-4 with TRBJ1-1; D not resolved. This CDR3 is 14 amino acids long. Trimming took 4 bases from V and 5 from J, leaving 15 bases between them. Germline V gene sequence: CDR1 SGHNT, CDR2 YYREEE (reference sequence). CDR3 sequence (DNA): TGTGCCAGCAGCGAAACTTGGGTGGGGACTGAAGCTTTCTTT. This gives the protein CASSETWVGTEAFF. The variable domain in full, with the rest retrieved from reference TRBV5-4 and TRBJ1-1, is ETGVTQSPTHLIKTRGQQVTLRCSSQSGHNTVSWYQQALGQGPQFIFQYYREEENGRGNFPPRFSGLQFPNYSSELNVNALELDDSALYLCASSETWVGTEAFFGQGTRLTVV.

Judged by abundance, this clonotype is medium-sized (0.01 to 0.1%). The gene calls are TRBV5-6 and TRBJ2-3; either TRBD1 or TRBD2 may supply D (5 bases each). V lost 1 base to trimming and J lost 0 bases, with 12 bases between them. CDR1 and CDR2 (germline): SGHDT, YYEEEE. This CDR3 comprises 16 residues. The CDR3 DNA is TGTGCCAGCAGCTTGCTCACTCGGGACAGCACAGATACGCAGTATTTT. Encoded protein: CASSLLTRDSTDTQYF.

By its share, this clonotype is medium-sized (0.01 to 0.1%). J is TRBJ1-5 and V is TRBV10-3; no clear D. Germline V gene sequence: CDR1 ENHRY, CDR2 SYGVKD. This CDR3 contains 14 residues. With 6 bases removed from V and 5 bases from J, the gap between germline ends came to 14 bases. CDR3 DNA sequence: TGTGCCATCAGCCCTCGGCCGGGAGATCAGCCCCAGCATTTT. It codes for CAISPRPGDQPQHF.

CDR3 amino acids: CASSLSPEMGRNEQFF. The CDR3 region has the DNA TGTGCCAGCAGCTTATCTCCCGAAATGGGTCGAAATGAGCAGTTCTTC. The chain joins TRBV11-2 to TRBJ2-1; D not certain. Germline V CDR1 and CDR2: SGHAT, FQNNGV. The CDR3 is made up of 16 amino acids. The V gene lost 2 bases and the J gene lost 7 bases, with 18 bases spanning the gap.

This clonotype was detected many times. This chain links TRBV4-2 with TRBJ2-3; D gene uncertain. Germline V gene data show CDR1 as LGHNA and CDR2 as YNFKEQ. The CDR3 sequence is 15 residues long. Trimming took off 6 bases at V and 5 bases at J, with 18 bases between the two ends. The CDR3 sequence: CASRRGPGPGDTQYF. In DNA, the CDR3 is TGTGCCAGCAGACGAGGACCGGGCCCAGGAGATACGCAGTATTTT.

The chain joins TRBV20-1 to TRBJ2-2; D unclear. CDR1 is DFQATT, CDR2 SNEGSKA, per germline (reference sequence). With 0 bases removed from V and 11 bases from J, the gap between germline ends came to 16 bases. The CDR3 runs 14 residues. The CDR3 DNA is TGCAGTGCTAGAGACCCCTGGCTTCGGCGCGAGCTGTTTTTT. Translating gives CSARDPWLRRELFF.

In its sample, this clonotype ranks as medium-sized. This rearrangement joins TRBV18 to TRBJ2-1, with 7 bases that match TRBD1. V shed 2 bases, J shed 0 bases, and the junction held 7 bases outside the gene matches. Germline V gene lookup returns CDR1 KGHSH and CDR2 LQKENI. The CDR3 is 17 residues long. In DNA, the CDR3 is TGTGCCAGCTCACCAAGGGGGCCCCCTAGCTCCTACAATGAGCAGTTCTTC. Encoded protein: CASSPRGPPSSYNEQFF.

This clonotype turned up a few times. This CDR3 is CAISESSGATNEKLFF. The CDR3 DNA reads TGTGCCATCAGTGAGTCTTCGGGAGCAACTAATGAAAAACTGTTTTTT. This rearrangement joins TRBV10-3 to TRBJ1-4; D uncertain. Germline V gives CDR1 ENHRY, CDR2 SYGVKD. The CDR3 totals 16 residues. The V and J ends lost 0 bases and 0 bases respectively, with 8 bases between them.

In its sample, this clonotype ranks as medium-sized. The chain has TRBV28 and TRBJ1-2; D ambiguous. Germline V gene data show CDR1 as MDHEN and CDR2 as SYDVKM. The CDR3 has 13 amino acids. V was clipped by 6 bases and J by 4 bases, with 12 bases between them. The DNA for the CDR3 is TGTGCCAGCAGAACGCTGGCGCTCTATGGCTACACCTTC. It codes for CASRTLALYGYTF.

This clonotype was recorded at least ten times. The CDR3 DNA is TGTGCCAGCGGCCAAGCGGGGCGGAGGGGAGATACGCAGTATTTT. Amino acids: CASGQAGRRGDTQYF. The chain couples TRBV7-3 to TRBJ2-3, with 7 bases matching TRBD2. The CDR3 is made up of 15 amino acids. CDR1 is SGHTA and CDR2 is FQGTGA in the germline V gene. J was trimmed by 5 bases and V by 8 bases; bases with no gene match: 13.

By proportion, this clonotype is medium-sized (0.01 to 0.1%). This rearrangement joins TRBV18 to TRBJ2-1; 12 bases line up with TRBD2. Germline CDR1 is KGHSH and CDR2 is LQKENI. CDR3 size: 16 residues. V shed 3 bases and J 5 bases; nucleotides not matched to a gene: 5. This chain's CDR3 is CASSPGLAGANNEQFF. DNA for the CDR3: TGTGCCAGCTCACCGGGACTAGCGGGCGCTAACAATGAGCAGTTCTTC.

V is TRBV29-1 and J is TRBJ2-1; the D is unclear. CDR3 length equals 13 residues. The ends were cut back, 2 bases at V and 0 bases at J, with 5 bases in the middle. Germline V gene data show CDR1 as SQVTM and CDR2 as ANQGSEA. CDR3 sequence reads: CSVELSSYNEQFF. The DNA for the CDR3 is TGCAGCGTTGAACTGAGCTCCTACAATGAGCAGTTCTTC.

The chain couples TRBV6-4 to TRBJ2-3; tentative D call: TRBD2 (5 bases). This CDR3 region has 16 residues. The V end lost 6 bases, the J end lost 4 bases, and 20 bases lay between the germline ends. The germline V gene encodes CDR1 MRHNA and CDR2 SNTAGT. Here the CDR3 reads CASSPMGGEGPDTQYF. The CDR3 DNA sequence: TGTGCCAGCAGCCCCATGGGCGGTGAGGGCCCAGATACGCAGTATTTT.

Judged by abundance, this clonotype is medium-sized. The V call is TRBV7-2, the J call TRBJ2-3; unclear D gene. The CDR3 sequence is 14 residues long. Germline V CDR1 and CDR2: SGHTA, FQGNSA. V lost 3 bases and J lost 1, with 8 bases in between. The CDR3 sequence is CASSLARGTDTQYF. The CDR3, as DNA: TGTGCCAGCAGCTTGGCCCGGGGCACAGATACGCAGTATTTT. The whole variable domain, remainder taken from reference TRBV7-2 and TRBJ2-3, is GAGVSQSPSNKVTEKGKDVELRCDPISGHTALYWYRQSLGQGLEFLIYFQGNSAPDKSGLPSDRFSAERTGGSVSTLTIQRTQQEDSAVYLCASSLARGTDTQYFGPGTRLTVL.